This T cell receptor (beta chain) was identified in a study of Graves' ophthalmopathy and Graves' hyperthyroidism (dated by TCRdb to 2016 to 2018). For the wider study: Peripheral blood was collected before any treatment was given, at the time of initial diagnosis. The 100 or so discovery patients were randomly split 7:3 into training and test sets. To explore V-J signatures that separate ophthalmopathy from hyperthyroidism, a discovery set of approximately 100 patients was enrolled, consisting of 40 to 45 with ophthalmopathy and some 56 with stable hyperthyroidism. Following sample collection, hyperthyroidism patients were given methimazole at a starting dose of 30 mg daily, and ophthalmopathy patients were given high-dose intravenous methylprednisolone. In total, 135 blood samples were TCR-sequenced: around 42 ophthalmopathy, some 80 hyperthyroidism and about 17 hyperthyroidism-to-ophthalmopathy patients. An independent validation cohort comprised roughly 20 hyperthyroidism patients and 15 to 17 patients who later progressed from hyperthyroidism to ophthalmopathy. In six or seven hyperthyroidism patients, the T-cell repertoires found in thyroid tissue were compared with those found in blood. The study used signatures of the TCR beta repertoire to tell Graves' ophthalmopathy apart from Graves' hyperthyroidism and to predict which patients would progress to ophthalmopathy. What the authors observed across the whole study: In validation, the model predicted ophthalmopathy progression with about 70% sensitivity and less than 80% specificity; 12 predicted patients were CT-confirmed with GO in a median of about 6.2 months. Most of the expanded thyroid clonotypes with a frequency above 0.001 were also detected in blood, and it was suggested that the thyroid immune response may be reflected by blood repertoires. No statistical method was used to predetermine the sample size, and group allocation was not hidden from the investigators. In cross-validation, the 13-signature model distinguished ophthalmopathy from stable hyperthyroidism with 87.88% sensitivity and around 83% specificity, while in the test set the corresponding values were about 80% and 75%.

TCR beta CDR3 regions were amplified from RNA transcripts for repertoire sequencing. The first round of RT-PCR was done with HTBI primers and the Qiagen OneStep RT-PCR kit, and was followed by a second round of multiplex PCR, then size selection and purification. Libraries were sequenced paired-end with 100 bp reads on an Illumina HiSeq2000. The source study handled its data this way. SOAPnuke was used to process the reads, throwing out any read that had adapters, had uncalled bases, had a mean Phred below 15, or lacked an exact constant-primer or identifier match. COPE v1.2.5 was used to merge high-quality paired reads. Each unique nucleotide sequence was defined as a clonotype, and clonotypes were aligned to IMGT TRB V, D and J references with MiTCR v1.1. Analysis was restricted to V-J combinations with a frequency above 0.0001, which covered 98% to 99.2% of repertoires. For each V-J combination, a TCR clonal expansion and chaos score was defined as the ratio of F50 clonal expansion to chaos observed in the TCRdist matrix. Welch's t-statistics and random forest were used to reduce the features to 10 to 15 V-J combinations, which were then used as input to a naive Bayes classifier. Thyroid-blood repertoire similarity was quantified with the Morisita-Horn index. Clones were called with MiXCR by TCRdb after fastp trimmed the public reads at Q25, and only in-frame beta chains were retained. Under each unique CDR3 protein, matching rows form one entry showing the most common genes and DNA. TCRdb's processing, not the authors' own work, is the source of the V and J calls. Present in this sample are roughly 400,000 distinct CDR3 sequences, 15% of which were seen just once. About 7% of the sample comes from the top ten.

Hyperthyroidism was considered stable if no progression to ophthalmopathy occurred within 18 months of follow-up. Hyperthyroidism patients were newly diagnosed, were aged 18 to 65 years, and had a disease duration under 2 months. Patients were excluded if they had other autoimmune diseases, uncontrolled infections, pregnancy or lactation. Clinical symptoms, serum thyroxine, TRAb, thyroid ultrasound and orbital computed tomography were used for diagnosis. PBMCs were isolated from about 9 ml of fresh peripheral blood by Ficoll-Paque density gradient centrifugation. Total RNA was extracted with Trizol reagent and quality-checked on an Agilent 2100 Bioanalyzer. In its sample, this clonotype was seen a few times. The antigen it recognizes is unknown. A junction end diverges from the germline sequence, so it may reflect a read error. The sample comprised peripheral blood. The TCR comes from a woman under 30 with stable Graves' hyperthyroidism. Donor details come from another sample of the same person, matched by shared clones.

The nucleotide sequence reads TGTGCCAGCAGCTTAAACCCTATCGGGAATATAGGTGAGAAGTTCTTC. This sequence encodes CASSLNPIGNIGEKFF. The chain employs TRBV11-3 and TRBJ2-4; the D segment could be TRBD2, given 5 matching bases. CDR1 and CDR2 (SGHNT, YENEEA) derive from the germline V gene. Its CDR3 holds 16 amino acids, cysteine through phenylalanine. Kept here is only the CDR3 DNA, which spans 48 bases and is read in frame from base 1.